Sequencing of this T cell receptor beta chain was carried out in a study of regulatory T cells in long-lasting Graves disease. Germline V gene lookup returns CDR1 LGHDT and CDR2 YNNKEL (reference sequence). With 0 bases removed from V and 5 bases from J, the gap between germline ends came to 16 bases. The CDR3 extends over 16 amino acids. Time point defined: newly diagnosed GD, antithyroid drugs for less than 3 months. PBMC-extracted RNA yielded the TCR library. This clonotype was observed a few times. Its target is unknown. General observations from the study: With persistent disease, TRBV28, TRBJ1-2 and TRBJ2-5 were the favored segments.

For TCR beta, libraries came from iRepertoire HTBI primers and Arm-PCR of CDR3 regions. TCRdb processed the multiplex PCR reads anew with MiXCR; each CDR3 protein has one entry. The sample includes under 700,000 distinct CDR3 sequences, more than 15% of them seen just once. In addition, the sample was reused for a study of T cells in Graves' hyperthyroidism and ophthalmopathy. Per that study: When the TCR CDR3 underwent first-round RT-PCR, the HTBI primer set was used.

This TCR derives from a woman in her forties or fifties with Graves disease. Sample: peripheral blood mononuclear cells (PBMCs), taken at new diagnosis, from a patient treated with antithyroid drugs. The genes are TRBV3-1 and TRBJ1-1; D uncertain. DNA for the CDR3: TGTGCCAGCAGCCAAGAGGTGACACTACTTTCGACTGAAGCTTTCTTT. Translation: CASSQEVTLLSTEAFF.